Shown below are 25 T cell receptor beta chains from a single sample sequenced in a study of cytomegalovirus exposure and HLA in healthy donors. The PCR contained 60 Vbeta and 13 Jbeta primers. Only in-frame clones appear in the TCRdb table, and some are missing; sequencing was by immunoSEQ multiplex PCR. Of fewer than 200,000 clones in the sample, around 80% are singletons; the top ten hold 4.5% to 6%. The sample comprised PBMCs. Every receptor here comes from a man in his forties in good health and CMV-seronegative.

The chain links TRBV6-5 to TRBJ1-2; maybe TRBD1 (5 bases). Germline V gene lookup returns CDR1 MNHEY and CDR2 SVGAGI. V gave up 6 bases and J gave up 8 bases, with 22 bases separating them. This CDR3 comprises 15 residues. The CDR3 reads CASSPNGGYSYGYTF. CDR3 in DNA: TGTGCCAGCAGCCCCAACGGGGGATACAGTTACGGCTACACCTTC.

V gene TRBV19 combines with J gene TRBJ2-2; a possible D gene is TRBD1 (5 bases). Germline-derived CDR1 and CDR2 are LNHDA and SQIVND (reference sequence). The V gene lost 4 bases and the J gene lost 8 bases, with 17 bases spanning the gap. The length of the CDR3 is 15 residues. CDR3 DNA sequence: TGTGCCAGTAGTACCGAGAGAAGGGGTTCGGGGGAGCTGTTTTTT. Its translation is CASSTERRGSGELFF.

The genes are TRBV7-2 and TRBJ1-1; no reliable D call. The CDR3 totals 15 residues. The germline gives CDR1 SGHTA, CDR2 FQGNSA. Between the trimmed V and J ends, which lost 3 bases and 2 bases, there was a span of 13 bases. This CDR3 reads CASSLYQTLNTEAFF. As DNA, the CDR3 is TGTGCCAGCAGCTTGTATCAGACACTCAACACTGAAGCTTTCTTT.

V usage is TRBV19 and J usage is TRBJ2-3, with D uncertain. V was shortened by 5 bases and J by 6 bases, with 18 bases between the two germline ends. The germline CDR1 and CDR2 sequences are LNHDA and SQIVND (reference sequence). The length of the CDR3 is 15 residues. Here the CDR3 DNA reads TGTGCCAGTAGTCCGCACAGTGGGTCAGATGATACGCAGTATTTT. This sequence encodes CASSPHSGSDDTQYF. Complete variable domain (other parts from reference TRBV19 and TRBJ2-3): DGGITQSPKYLFRKEGQNVTLSCEQNLNHDAMYWYRQDPGQGLRLIYYSQIVNDFQKGDIAEGYSVSREKKESFPLTVTSAQKNPTAFYLCASSPHSGSDDTQYFGPGTRLTVL.

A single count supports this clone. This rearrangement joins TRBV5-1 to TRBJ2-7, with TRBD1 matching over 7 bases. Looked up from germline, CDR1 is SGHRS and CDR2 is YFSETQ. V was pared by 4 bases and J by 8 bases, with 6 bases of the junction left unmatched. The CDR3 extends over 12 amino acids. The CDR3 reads CASSPDRDKQYF. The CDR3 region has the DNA TGCGCCAGCAGCCCTGACAGGGATAAGCAGTACTTC.

The CDR3 region is CASSRLVSYNEQFF. The CDR3 DNA is TGTGCCAGCAGTCGACTAGTTTCCTACAATGAGCAGTTCTTC. The chain joins TRBV2 to TRBJ2-1, with a possible D match to TRBD2 (6 bases). Germline V gives CDR1 SNHLY, CDR2 FYNNEI. V shed 5 bases and J shed 1 base, with 9 bases lying between them. The CDR3 is made up of 14 amino acids.

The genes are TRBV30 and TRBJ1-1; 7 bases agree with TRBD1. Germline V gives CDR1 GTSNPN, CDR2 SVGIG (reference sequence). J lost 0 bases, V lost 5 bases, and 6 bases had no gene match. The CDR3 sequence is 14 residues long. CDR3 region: CAWGRDSMNTEAFF. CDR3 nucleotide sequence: TGTGCCTGGGGTCGGGACAGCATGAACACTGAAGCTTTCTTT.

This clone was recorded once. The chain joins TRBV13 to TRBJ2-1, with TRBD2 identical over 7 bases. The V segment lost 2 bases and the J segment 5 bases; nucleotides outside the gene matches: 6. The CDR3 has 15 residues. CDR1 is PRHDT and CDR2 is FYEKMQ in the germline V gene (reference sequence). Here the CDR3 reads CASSLMRGRNNEQFF. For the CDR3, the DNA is TGTGCCAGCAGCTTAATGCGGGGGAGAAACAATGAGCAGTTCTTC. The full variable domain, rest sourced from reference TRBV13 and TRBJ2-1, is AAGVIQSPRHLIKEKRETATLKCYPIPRHDTVYWYQQGPGQDPQFLISFYEKMQSDKGSIPDRFSAQQFSDYHSELNMSSLELGDSALYFCASSLMRGRNNEQFFGPGTRLTVL.

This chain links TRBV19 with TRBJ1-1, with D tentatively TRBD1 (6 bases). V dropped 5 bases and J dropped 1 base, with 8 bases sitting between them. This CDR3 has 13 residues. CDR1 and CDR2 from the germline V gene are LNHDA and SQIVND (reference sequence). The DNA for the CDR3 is TGTGCCAGTAGTTGGGGGCGGAACACTGAAGCTTTCTTT. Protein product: CASSWGRNTEAFF.

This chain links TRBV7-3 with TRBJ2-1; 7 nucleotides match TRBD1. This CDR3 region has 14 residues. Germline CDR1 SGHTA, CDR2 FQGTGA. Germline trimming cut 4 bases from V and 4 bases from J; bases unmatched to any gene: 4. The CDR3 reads CASSSGQSYNEQFF. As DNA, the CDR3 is TGTGCCAGCAGCTCGGGACAGAGTTACAATGAGCAGTTCTTC. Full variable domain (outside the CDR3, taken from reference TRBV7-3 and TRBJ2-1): GAGVSQTPSNKVTEKGKYVELRCDPISGHTALYWYRQSLGQGPEFLIYFQGTGAADDSGLPNDRFFAVRPEGSVSTLKIQRTERGDSAVYLCASSSGQSYNEQFFGPGTRLTVL.

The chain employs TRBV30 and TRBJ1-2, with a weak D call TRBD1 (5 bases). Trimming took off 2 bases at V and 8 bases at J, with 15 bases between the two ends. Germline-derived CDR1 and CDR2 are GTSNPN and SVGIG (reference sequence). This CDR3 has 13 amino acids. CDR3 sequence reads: CAWSWVRVRGYTF. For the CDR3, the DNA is TGTGCCTGGAGTTGGGTCAGGGTGCGGGGCTACACCTTC.

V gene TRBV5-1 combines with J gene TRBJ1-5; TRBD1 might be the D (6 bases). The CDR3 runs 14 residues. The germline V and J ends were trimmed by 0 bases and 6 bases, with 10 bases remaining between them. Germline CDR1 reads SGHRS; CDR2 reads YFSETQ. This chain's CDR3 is CASSLEQGSQPQHF. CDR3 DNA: TGCGCCAGCAGCTTGGAACAGGGAAGTCAGCCCCAGCATTTT.

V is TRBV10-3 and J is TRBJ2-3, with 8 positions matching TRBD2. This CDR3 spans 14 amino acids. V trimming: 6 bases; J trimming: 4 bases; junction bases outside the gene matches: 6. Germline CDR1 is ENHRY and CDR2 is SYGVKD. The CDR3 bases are TGTGCCATCAGCGGGGGGGGGCCGGCAGATACGCAGTATTTT. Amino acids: CAISGGGPADTQYF.

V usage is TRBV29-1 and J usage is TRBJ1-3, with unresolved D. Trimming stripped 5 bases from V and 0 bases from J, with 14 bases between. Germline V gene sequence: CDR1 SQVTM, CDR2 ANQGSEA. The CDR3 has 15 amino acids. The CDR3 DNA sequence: TGCAGCGTTTCAGATGAGGGAAGCTCTGGAAACACCATATATTTT. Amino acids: CSVSDEGSSGNTIYF. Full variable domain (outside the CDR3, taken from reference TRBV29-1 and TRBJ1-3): SAVISQKPSRDICQRGTSLTIQCQVDSQVTMMFWYRQQPGQSLTLIATANQGSEATYESGFVIDKFPISRPNLTFSTLTVSNMSPEDSSIYLCSVSDEGSSGNTIYFGEGSWLTVV.

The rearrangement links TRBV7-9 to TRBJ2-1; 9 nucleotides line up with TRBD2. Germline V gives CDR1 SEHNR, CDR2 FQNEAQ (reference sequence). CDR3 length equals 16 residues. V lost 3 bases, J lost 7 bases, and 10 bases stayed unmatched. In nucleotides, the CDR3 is TGTGCCAGCAGCTTTGAAGGCGGGAGGGGTTGGAATGAGCAGTTCTTC. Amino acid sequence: CASSFEGGRGWNEQFF.

The DNA for the CDR3 is TGTGCCAGTAGGAAGGACAGGGGAACCTACGAGCAGTACTTC. It codes for CASRKDRGTYEQYF. This chain links TRBV19 with TRBJ2-7; 9 bases map to TRBD1. V was pared by 6 bases and J by 2 bases, with 5 bases of the junction left unmatched. CDR3 length equals 14 residues. Germline loops: CDR1 LNHDA, CDR2 SQIVND (reference sequence).

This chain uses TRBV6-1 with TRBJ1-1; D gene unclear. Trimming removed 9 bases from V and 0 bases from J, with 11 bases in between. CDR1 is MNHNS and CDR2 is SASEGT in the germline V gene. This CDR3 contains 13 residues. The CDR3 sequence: CASFSPMNTEAFF. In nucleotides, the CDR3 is TGTGCCAGTTTCAGTCCCATGAACACTGAAGCTTTCTTT.

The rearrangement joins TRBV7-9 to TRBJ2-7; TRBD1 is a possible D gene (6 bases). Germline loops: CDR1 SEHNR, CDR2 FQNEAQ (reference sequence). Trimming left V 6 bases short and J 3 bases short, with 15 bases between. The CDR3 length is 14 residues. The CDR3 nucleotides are TGTGCCAGCAGTACGACAGGAAGGCTCTACGAGCAGTACTTC. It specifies CASSTTGRLYEQYF.

The CDR3 bases are TGTGCCAGCAGCTCATCCGGGACAGGGGACGGCTACACCTTC. Protein product: CASSSSGTGDGYTF. The V gene is TRBV7-3, the J gene TRBJ1-2, with 10 bases matching TRBD1. This CDR3 is built from 14 residues. Per the germline V gene, CDR1 is SGHTA and CDR2 is FQGTGA. Trimming cost V 4 bases and J 8 bases; bases outside gene matches: 7.

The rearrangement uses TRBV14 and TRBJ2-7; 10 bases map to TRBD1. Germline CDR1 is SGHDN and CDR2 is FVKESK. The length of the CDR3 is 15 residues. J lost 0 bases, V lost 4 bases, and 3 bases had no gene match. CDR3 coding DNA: TGTGCCAGCAGCCCACGGACAGGGGGCTCCTACGAGCAGTACTTC. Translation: CASSPRTGGSYEQYF.

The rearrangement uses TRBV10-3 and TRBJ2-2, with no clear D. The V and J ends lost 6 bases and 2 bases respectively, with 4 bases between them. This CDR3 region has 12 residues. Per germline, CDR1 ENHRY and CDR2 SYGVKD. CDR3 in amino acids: CAISLNTGELFF. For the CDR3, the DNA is TGTGCCATCAGCCTCAACACCGGGGAGCTGTTTTTT.

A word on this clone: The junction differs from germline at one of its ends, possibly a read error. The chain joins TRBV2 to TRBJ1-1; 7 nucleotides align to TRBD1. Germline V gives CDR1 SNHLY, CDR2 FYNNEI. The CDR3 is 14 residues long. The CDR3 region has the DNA TGTGCCAGCAGATTAGACAGGGTTAACACAGAAGCTTTCTTT. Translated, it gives CASRLDRVNTEAFF. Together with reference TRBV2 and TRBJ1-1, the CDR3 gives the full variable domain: EPEVTQTPSHQVTQMGQEVILRCVPISNHLYFYWYRQILGQKVEFLVSFYNNEISEKSEIFDDQFSVERPDGSNFTLKIRSTKLEDSAMYFCASRLDRVNTEAFFGQGTRLTVV.

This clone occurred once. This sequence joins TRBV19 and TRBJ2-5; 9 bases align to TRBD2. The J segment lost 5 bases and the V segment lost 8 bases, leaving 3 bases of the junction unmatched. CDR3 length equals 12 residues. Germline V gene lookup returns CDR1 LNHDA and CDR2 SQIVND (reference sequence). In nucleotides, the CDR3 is TGTGCCAGTGGGACTAGCCGCGAGACCCAGTACTTC. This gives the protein CASGTSRETQYF.

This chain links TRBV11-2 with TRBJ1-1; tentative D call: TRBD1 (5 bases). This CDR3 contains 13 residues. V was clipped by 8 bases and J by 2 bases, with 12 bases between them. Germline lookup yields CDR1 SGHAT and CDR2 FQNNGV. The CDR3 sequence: CASLPRENTEAFF. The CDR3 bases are TGTGCCAGCCTCCCCAGGGAAAACACTGAAGCTTTCTTT.

CDR3 nucleotides: TGTGCCAGCAGCCCTACCTTAGGAGGGGTTGAAGCTTTCTTT. This gives the protein CASSPTLGGVEAFF. The chain uses TRBV14 and TRBJ1-1; possible D gene TRBD1, 5 bases. With 4 bases removed from V and 7 bases from J, the gap between germline ends came to 16 bases. Germline CDR1 SGHDN, CDR2 FVKESK. CDR3 length: 14 residues.